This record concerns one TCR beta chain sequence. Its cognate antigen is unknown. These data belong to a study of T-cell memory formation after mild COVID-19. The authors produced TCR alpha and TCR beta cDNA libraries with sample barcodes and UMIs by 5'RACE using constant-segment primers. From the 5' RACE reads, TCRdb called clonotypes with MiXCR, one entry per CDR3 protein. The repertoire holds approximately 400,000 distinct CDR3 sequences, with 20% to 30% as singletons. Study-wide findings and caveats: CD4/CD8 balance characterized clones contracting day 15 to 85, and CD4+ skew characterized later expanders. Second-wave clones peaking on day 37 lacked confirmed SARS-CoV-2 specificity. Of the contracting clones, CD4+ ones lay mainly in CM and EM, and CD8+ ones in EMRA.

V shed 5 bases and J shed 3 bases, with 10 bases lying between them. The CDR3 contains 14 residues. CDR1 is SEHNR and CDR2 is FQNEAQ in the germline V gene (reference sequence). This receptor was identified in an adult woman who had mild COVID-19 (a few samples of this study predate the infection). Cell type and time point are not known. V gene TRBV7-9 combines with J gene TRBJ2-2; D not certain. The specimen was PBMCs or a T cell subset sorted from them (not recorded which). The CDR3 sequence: CASSAGSYTGELFF. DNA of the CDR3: TGTGCCAGCAGCGCCGGGTCTTACACCGGGGAGCTGTTTTTT.